This T cell receptor (beta chain) originates from a study of neoadjuvant anti-PD-1 for oral cavity cancer. Regarding the study as a whole: Each response group had just three patients in TCR analyses.

V was clipped by 1 base and J by 8 bases, with 19 bases between them. CDR1 and CDR2 (germline): SGHVS, FQNEAQ. CDR3 length: 16 amino acids. Time point in this sample: after neoadjuvant nivolumab, at surgical resection. On this clone itself: Its antigen is undetermined.

The assay was immunoSEQ multiplex PCR, and TCRdb's table has in-frame clones only and misses some. The table includes around 35,000 clones, approximately 40% detected once. This TCR was recovered from a person aged 40 to 85 with oral cavity squamous cell carcinoma. This specimen consisted of tumor tissue, obtained after nivolumab (anti-PD-1) treatment. The chain is built from TRBV7-8 and TRBJ2-3; tentative D call: TRBD2 (6 bases). For the CDR3, the DNA is TGTGCCAGCAGCTTAGGCAGCGGGTCGGTTGTGGTTACGCAGTATTTT. Translation: CASSLGSGSVVVTQYF. Filled out from reference TRBV7-8 and TRBJ2-3, the complete variable domain reads GAGVSQSPRYKVAKRGQDVALRCDPISGHVSLFWYQQALGQGPEFLTYFQNEAQLDKSGLPSDRFFAERPEGSVSTLKIQRTQQEDSAVYLCASSLGSGSVVVTQYFGPGTRLTVL.